Each of the 21 T cell receptor beta chains below was sequenced from the same sample in a study of blood T cell repertoires in COVID-19. Profiled with immunoSEQ multiplex PCR; TCRdb holds only in-frame clones, not every one. The repertoire holds fewer than 200,000 clones, with 87% as singletons. Material: peripheral blood. These receptors originate from a woman in her sixties or seventies who had recovered from COVID-19.

The CDR3 here is CASSPGELSGNTIYF. For the CDR3, the DNA is TGTGCCAGCAGCCCAGGGGAACTCTCTGGAAACACCATATATTTT. The chain has TRBV4-2 and TRBJ1-3; D is possibly TRBD1 (6 bases). The CDR3 is made up of 15 amino acids. Germline values: CDR1 LGHNA, CDR2 YNFKEQ. V shed 4 bases and J shed 0 bases, with 10 bases lying between them.

The rearrangement joins TRBV5-1 to TRBJ1-4; TRBD1 agrees at 10 bases. The CDR3 sequence is 17 residues long. The V segment lost 1 base and the J segment 5 bases; nucleotides outside the gene matches: 8. CDR1 is SGHRS and CDR2 is YFSETQ in the germline V gene. This chain's CDR3 is CASSLSGQGRPNEKLFF. CDR3 nucleotides: TGCGCCAGCAGCTTGTCGGGACAGGGGAGACCAAATGAAAAACTGTTTTTT.

This chain joins TRBV6-6 and TRBJ2-3; 10 positions agree with TRBD2. The CDR3 spans 15 residues. The germline V gene has CDR1 MNHNY and CDR2 SVGAGI (reference sequence). V lost 6 bases to trimming and J lost 2 bases; unmatched junction nucleotides: 5. The CDR3 DNA is TGTGCCAGCAGCATAGCGGGGGGCTCCACAGATACGCAGTATTTT. This codes for CASSIAGGSTDTQYF.

The genes are TRBV6-5 and TRBJ1-2, with D unclear. Deletions cut 5 bases from V and 0 bases from J, with 4 bases between. This CDR3 spans 12 amino acids. Germline-derived CDR1 and CDR2 are MNHEY and SVGAGI. CDR3 DNA sequence: TGTGCCAGCAGTCCAGCTAACTATGGCTACACCTTC. Translation: CASSPANYGYTF.

This chain joins TRBV2 and TRBJ2-3; a possible D gene is TRBD2 (6 bases). CDR1 SNHLY and CDR2 FYNNEI come from the germline V gene. The CDR3 runs 14 residues. V was trimmed by 6 bases and J by 4 bases, leaving 14 bases between them. The CDR3 is CASRRSGGADTQYF. The CDR3 nucleotides read TGTGCCAGCAGGCGAAGCGGAGGGGCAGATACGCAGTATTTT.

The chain is built from TRBV18 and TRBJ1-6, with a possible D match to TRBD1 (5 bases). CDR1 and CDR2 (germline): KGHSH, LQKENI. V lost 3 bases and J 6 bases, leaving 15 bases between the germline ends. This CDR3 spans 16 amino acids. CDR3 bases: TGTGCCAGCTCACCTACCCGGGGGGGTTCTAATTCACCCCTCCACTTT. Translating gives CASSPTRGGSNSPLHF.

The chain uses TRBV12-3 or TRBV12-4 and TRBJ2-1, with 7 positions matching TRBD2. The CDR3 spans 13 residues. The J segment lost 9 bases and the V segment lost 4 bases, leaving 6 bases of the junction unmatched. The CDR3 nucleotides read TGTGCCAGCAGTTCCCGGGGGGAGGGTGAGCAGTTCTTC. Protein: CASSSRGEGEQFF.

As DNA, the CDR3 is TGTGCCAGTAGCCTTAATCCGACGGGCTACAATGAGCAGTTCTTC. Translation: CASSLNPTGYNEQFF. The chain is built from TRBV19 and TRBJ2-1; the D is unclear. Germline V gives CDR1 LNHDA, CDR2 SQIVND (reference sequence). This CDR3 region has 15 residues. The germline V and J ends were trimmed by 6 bases and 3 bases, with 15 bases remaining between them.

Here the CDR3 reads CASSLGYSNQPQHF. The CDR3 nucleotides read TGTGCCAGCAGCCTCGGGTATAGCAATCAGCCCCAGCATTTT. V usage is TRBV3-1 (or the pseudogene TRBV3-2) and J usage is TRBJ1-5; D is uncertain. This CDR3 is 14 amino acids long. The V gene's germline CDR1 is LGHDT and CDR2 YNNKEL (reference sequence). V was clipped by 4 bases and J by 0 bases, with 7 bases between them.

This chain links TRBV6-5 with TRBJ2-3; D is perhaps TRBD1 (6 bases). Germline-derived CDR1 and CDR2 are MNHEY and SVGAGI. The CDR3 contains 16 residues. Trimming took off 2 bases at V and 6 bases at J, with 18 bases between the two ends. In nucleotides, the CDR3 is TGTGCCAGCAGTTACACCCGACAGGAAGGAGGCGATACGCAGTATTTT. Translation gives CASSYTRQEGGDTQYF.

This chain uses TRBV6-5 with TRBJ1-2; 8 bases align to TRBD1. J lost 1 base, V lost 4 bases, and 5 bases had no gene match. This CDR3 contains 15 residues. Germline lookup yields CDR1 MNHEY and CDR2 SVGAGI. The DNA of the CDR3 is TGTGCCAGCAGTTTTGCAGGGGGCGGTAACTATGGCTACACCTTC. Translated: CASSFAGGGNYGYTF.

This clone appeared a single time. J is TRBJ2-5 and V is TRBV3-1 (or the pseudogene TRBV3-2); 11 bases are shared with TRBD2. The CDR3 totals 20 residues. Germline values: CDR1 LGHDT, CDR2 YNNKEL (reference sequence). Trimming took 1 base from V and 5 from J; bases not matched to a gene: 18. The CDR3 reads CASSQVLGGLAAYLTETQYF. CDR3 nucleotides: TGTGCCAGCAGCCAAGTGTTGGGGGGACTAGCGGCCTACTTGACGGAGACCCAGTACTTC.

V gene TRBV28 combines with J gene TRBJ1-2; 7 nucleotides agree with TRBD1. The CDR3 is 14 residues long. V gave up 5 bases and J gave up 3 bases; unmatched junction bases: 6. Germline V gene data show CDR1 as MDHEN and CDR2 as SYDVKM. CDR3 DNA sequence: TGTGCCAGCAGTCTCGGGACAGTAGACTATGGCTACACCTTC. Translating gives CASSLGTVDYGYTF.

The chain carries TRBV4-1 and TRBJ1-1; TRBD1 agrees at 9 bases. Per the germline V gene, CDR1 is MGHRA and CDR2 is YSYEKL. V lost 3 bases to trimming and J lost 4 bases; unmatched junction nucleotides: 6. The CDR3 has 15 amino acids. DNA for the CDR3: TGCGCCAGCAGCCAGTTGGGACAGGGAGGCACTGAAGCTTTCTTT. This codes for CASSQLGQGGTEAFF.

The chain joins TRBV4-1 to TRBJ1-2; 9 nucleotides match TRBD1. The germline CDR1 and CDR2 sequences are MGHRA and YSYEKL. With 3 bases clipped from V and 0 bases from J, the junction kept 8 bases outside the gene matches. The length of the CDR3 is 17 residues. Here the CDR3 reads CASSQGGTGRTNYGYTF. The CDR3 nucleotides read TGCGCCAGCAGCCAGGGGGGGACAGGGAGAACTAACTATGGCTACACCTTC.

The V gene is TRBV10-3, the J gene TRBJ2-3, with TRBD2 identical over 14 bases. Germline V CDR1 and CDR2: ENHRY, SYGVKD. The CDR3 totals 16 residues. V was pared by 8 bases and J by 0 bases, with 4 bases of the junction left unmatched. In DNA form, the CDR3 reads TGTGCCATCGGGACTAGCGGGGGCCCTAGCACAGATACGCAGTATTTT. Its translation is CAIGTSGGPSTDTQYF.

The CDR3 region is CASYLGTSGGKETQYF. The DNA for the CDR3 is TGCGCCAGCTACCTTGGGACTAGCGGGGGGAAAGAGACCCAGTACTTC. The genes are TRBV5-1 and TRBJ2-5, with TRBD2 matching over 15 bases. The trim removed 7 bases at V and 3 bases at J, leaving 7 bases unmatched. CDR3 size: 16 residues. Germline CDR1 is SGHRS and CDR2 is YFSETQ. Supplemented by reference TRBV5-1 and TRBJ2-5, the full variable domain reads KAGVTQTPRYLIKTRGQQVTLSCSPISGHRSVSWYQQTPGQGLQFLFEYFSETQRNKGNFPGRFSGRQFSNSRSEMNVSTLELGDSALYLCASYLGTSGGKETQYFGPGTRLLVL.

This clone appeared a single time. The V gene is TRBV5-4, the J gene TRBJ2-3, with 12 bases fitting TRBD2. The V gene's germline CDR1 is SGHNT and CDR2 YYREEE (reference sequence). Trimming took 2 bases from V and 0 from J; bases not matched to a gene: 1. The CDR3 has 16 amino acids. The CDR3 DNA sequence: TGTGCCAGCAGCTTCGGACTAGCGGGAAGCACAGATACGCAGTATTTT. Its protein product is CASSFGLAGSTDTQYF.

The V gene is TRBV1, the J gene TRBJ2-2; TRBD1, the table's D call, was not compared with the DNA. TRBV1 constitutes a pseudogene. The CDR3 spans 18 residues. CDR3 DNA sequence: TGCACCAGCAAGGCTCTCACAGGGGTATTTCGCGGCACCGGGGAGCTGTTTTTT. Protein sequence: CTSKALTGVFRGTGELFF.

The rearrangement joins TRBV7-3 to TRBJ2-2, with D possibly matching TRBD2 (6 bases). The CDR3 is 14 residues long. Germline V gene data show CDR1 as SGHTA and CDR2 as FQGTGA. Trimming removed 5 bases from V and 3 bases from J, with 10 bases in between. The CDR3 loop reads CASSPREHTGELFF. The CDR3 bases are TGTGCCAGCAGCCCCCGGGAGCACACCGGGGAGCTGTTTTTT.

The V and J genes are TRBV7-8 and TRBJ2-5; no clear D. Germline V lookup: CDR1 SGHVS, CDR2 FQNEAQ. This CDR3 spans 13 amino acids. The ends were cut back, 5 bases at V and 0 bases at J, with 7 bases in the middle. The CDR3 sequence is CASSLRYQETQYF. For the CDR3, the DNA is TGTGCCAGCAGCCTTCGGTACCAAGAGACCCAGTACTTC. The whole variable domain, filled in from reference TRBV7-8 and TRBJ2-5, reads GAGVSQSPRYKVAKRGQDVALRCDPISGHVSLFWYQQALGQGPEFLTYFQNEAQLDKSGLPSDRFFAERPEGSVSTLKIQRTQQEDSAVYLCASSLRYQETQYFGPGTRLLVL.